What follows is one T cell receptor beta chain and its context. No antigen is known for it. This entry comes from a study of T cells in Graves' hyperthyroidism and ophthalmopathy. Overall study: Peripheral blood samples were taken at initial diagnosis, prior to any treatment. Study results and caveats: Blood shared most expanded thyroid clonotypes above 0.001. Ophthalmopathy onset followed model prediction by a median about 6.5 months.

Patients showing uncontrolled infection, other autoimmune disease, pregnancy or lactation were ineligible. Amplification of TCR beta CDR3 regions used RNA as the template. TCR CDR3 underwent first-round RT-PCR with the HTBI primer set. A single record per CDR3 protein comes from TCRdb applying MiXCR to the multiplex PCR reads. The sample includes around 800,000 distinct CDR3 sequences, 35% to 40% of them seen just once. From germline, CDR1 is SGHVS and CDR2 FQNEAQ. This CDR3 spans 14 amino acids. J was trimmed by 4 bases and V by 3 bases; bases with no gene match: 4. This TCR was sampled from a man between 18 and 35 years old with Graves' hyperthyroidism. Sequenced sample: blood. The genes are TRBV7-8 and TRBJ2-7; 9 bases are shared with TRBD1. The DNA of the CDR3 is TGTGCCAGCAGCTTCCGGACAGGGGAGTACGAGCAGTACTTC. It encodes CASSFRTGEYEQYF.